Listed below are T cell receptor beta chains from one sample, sequenced in a study of blood T cell repertoires in COVID-19. The protocol was immunoSEQ multiplex PCR, while the TCRdb copy is restricted to in-frame clones and leaves out a portion. The sample has 200,000 to 250,000 clones, approximately 78% seen once. The sequenced sample consisted of peripheral blood. The receptors derive from a middle-aged woman with acute or convalescent COVID-19. CDR3s include the opening cysteine and the closing phenylalanine or tryptophan. Fields, in order: V gene, J gene, CDR3 protein.

>TRBV2|TRBJ2-7
CASSGVPGTSDDEQYF
>TRBV29-1|TRBJ2-4
CSASGGAWAKNIQYF
>TRBV7-8|TRBJ1-2
CASSLVHQSRQSSYGYTF
>TRBV30|TRBJ1-1
CAWSVVWNTEAFF
>TRBV2|TRBJ2-3
CASSPGTMGSDTQYF
>TRBV6-6|TRBJ2-1
CASSFPHTSGQGVILKRPNEQFF
>TRBV7-9|TRBJ1-4
CASSQGRVNEKLFF
>TRBV7-2|TRBJ1-2
CASSSPGQFYGYTF
>TRBV7-9|TRBJ2-7
CASSLANVRAYEQYF
>TRBV5-1|TRBJ2-7
CASSRGGRAYEQYF
>TRBV5-1|TRBJ1-6
CASSLGDSVNSPLHF
>TRBV30|TRBJ2-2
CAWSPLSTGELFF
>TRBV6-5|TRBJ1-6
CASHDRLNSPLHF
>TRBV10-3|TRBJ1-1
CAISDQGRTEAFF
>TRBV5-1|TRBJ1-5
CASSLDGQFNQPQHF
>TRBV30|TRBJ1-1
CAWTRGQGSSSPEAFF
>TRBV5-1|TRBJ1-1
CASSLDSAEAFF
>TRBV11-2|TRBJ2-7
CASSPGLVVNEQYF
>TRBV5-1|TRBJ2-1
CASSSSGTGYNEQFF